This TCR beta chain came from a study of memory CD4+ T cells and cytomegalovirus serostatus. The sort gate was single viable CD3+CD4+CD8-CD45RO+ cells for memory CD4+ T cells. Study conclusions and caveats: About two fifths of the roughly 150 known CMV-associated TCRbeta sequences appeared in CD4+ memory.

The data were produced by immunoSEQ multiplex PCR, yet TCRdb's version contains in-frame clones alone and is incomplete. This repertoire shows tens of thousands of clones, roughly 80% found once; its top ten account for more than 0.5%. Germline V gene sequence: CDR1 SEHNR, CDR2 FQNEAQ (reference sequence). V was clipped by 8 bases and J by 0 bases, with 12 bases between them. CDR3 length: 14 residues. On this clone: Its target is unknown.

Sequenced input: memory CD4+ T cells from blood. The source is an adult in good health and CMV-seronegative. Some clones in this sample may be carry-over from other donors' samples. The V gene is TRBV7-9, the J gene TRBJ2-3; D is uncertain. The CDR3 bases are TGTGCCAGCGGGGTGGCCGGAAGCACAGATACGCAGTATTTT. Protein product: CASGVAGSTDTQYF.